Below, 21 T cell receptor beta chains from the same sample are listed, as sequenced in a study of T cell repertoires in cytomegalovirus infection. TCRdb ran MiXCR on the reads and lists one entry per CDR3 protein. This table holds 550,000 to 700,000 distinct CDR3 sequences, 35% to 50% found once. No antigens are known for them. The sequences come from cultured PBMCs, collected from culture after CMV antigen stimulation. The receptors here all came from a human donor in good health (CMV status not recorded). Some clones in this sample may be carry-over from other donors' samples.

This clonotype has just a few counts. The chain recombines TRBV25-1 with TRBJ2-1, with 14 bases identical to TRBD2. V lost 7 bases to trimming and J lost 9 bases; unmatched junction nucleotides: 8. Per germline, CDR1 MGHDK and CDR2 SYGVNS. The CDR3 spans 15 residues. CDR3 DNA: TGTGCCAGCAAACTGGGACTAGCGGGAGCCGGTGAGCAGTTCTTC. It translates to CASKLGLAGAGEQFF.

This clonotype was counted many times. This chain connects TRBV7-8 to TRBJ2-7; D gene unclear. The length of the CDR3 is 13 residues. CDR1 is SGHVS, CDR2 FQNEAQ, per germline. Deletions cut 5 bases from V and 3 bases from J, with 11 bases between. CDR3 coding DNA: TGTGCCAGCAGCCCCCAGATAGTCTACGAGCAGTACTTC. This codes for CASSPQIVYEQYF.

This clonotype was observed a handful of times. The rearrangement links TRBV24-1 to TRBJ1-6; tentatively, D is TRBD1 (6 bases). Germline loops: CDR1 KGHDR, CDR2 SFDVKD. The ends were cut back, 4 bases at V and 7 bases at J, with 13 bases in the middle. This CDR3 comprises 15 residues. CDR3 amino acids: CATSDGTQGNSPLHF. The CDR3 DNA follows: TGTGCCACCAGTGACGGGACCCAGGGGAATTCACCCCTCCACTTT.

In DNA form, the CDR3 reads TGTGCCAGCAGCTTTGGGACAGATGGAAACACCATATATTTT. Residues: CASSFGTDGNTIYF. V gene TRBV7-9 combines with J gene TRBJ1-3, with 7 bases fitting TRBD1. CDR3 length: 14 amino acids. CDR1 SEHNR and CDR2 FQNEAQ come from the germline V gene (reference sequence). The V and J ends lost 3 bases and 3 bases, in that order; junction bases with no gene match: 2.

This clonotype showed up many times. The chain couples TRBV7-2 to TRBJ2-7; 14 nucleotides line up with TRBD2. Trimming cost V 4 bases and J 4 bases; bases outside gene matches: 3. Germline V gene sequence: CDR1 SGHTA, CDR2 FQGNSA. This CDR3 region has 15 residues. The CDR3 sequence is CASSSTSGGGYEQYF. Written as DNA, the CDR3 is TGTGCCAGCAGCTCGACTAGCGGGGGGGGATACGAGCAGTACTTC.

This clonotype was found once. The chain recombines TRBV7-2 with TRBJ1-5, with no clear D. The germline V gene has CDR1 SGHTA and CDR2 FQGNSA. V was clipped by 7 bases and J by 3 bases, with 16 bases between them. The CDR3 runs 15 residues. The CDR3 sequence is CASTTAEYINQPQHF. The CDR3 bases are TGTGCCAGCACCACGGCCGAATATATCAATCAGCCCCAGCATTTT.

The chain combines TRBV7-6 with TRBJ1-6; TRBD1 matches at 7 bases. Germline CDR1 SGHVS, CDR2 FNYEAQ. V lost 2 bases to trimming and J lost 8 bases; unmatched junction nucleotides: 9. The CDR3 sequence is 16 residues long. The CDR3, as DNA: TGTGCCAGCAGCTTAAACAGGGGTCTAGTTGATTCACCCCTCCACTTT. Translated, it gives CASSLNRGLVDSPLHF.

The chain uses TRBV4-1 and TRBJ2-7; TRBD1 might be the D (7 bases). CDR1 MGHRA and CDR2 YSYEKL come from the germline V gene. V was pared by 3 bases and J by 3 bases, with 18 bases between. CDR3 size: 16 residues. CDR3 sequence reads: CASSHHLGGQSYEQYF. The CDR3 DNA reads TGCGCCAGCAGCCACCATCTGGGGGGACAGAGCTACGAGCAGTACTTC.

V gene TRBV6-1 combines with J gene TRBJ2-1; 14 positions match TRBD2. The CDR3 extends over 17 amino acids. Trimming at V came to 8 bases and at J to 2 bases, leaving 8 bases not matched to a gene. The germline CDR1 and CDR2 sequences are MNHNS and SASEGT. In nucleotides, the CDR3 is TGTGCCAGCTCGGGACTAGCGGGAGCGGGGGCCTACAATGAGCAGTTCTTC. Protein sequence: CASSGLAGAGAYNEQFF.

This chain uses TRBV5-4 with TRBJ2-5; D possibly corresponds to TRBD1 (7 bases). The CDR3 extends over 16 amino acids. V lost 0 bases, J lost 5 bases, and 17 bases lay in between. Germline V lookup: CDR1 SGHNT, CDR2 YYREEE (reference sequence). The CDR3 reads CASSLARGQGGETQYF. The CDR3, as DNA: TGTGCCAGCAGCTTGGCCAGGGGCCAGGGGGGCGAGACCCAGTACTTC. The whole variable domain, remainder taken from reference TRBV5-4 and TRBJ2-5, is ETGVTQSPTHLIKTRGQQVTLRCSSQSGHNTVSWYQQALGQGPQFIFQYYREEENGRGNFPPRFSGLQFPNYSSELNVNALELDDSALYLCASSLARGQGGETQYFGPGTRLLVL.

V is TRBV13 and J is TRBJ1-1; D is perhaps TRBD1 (5 bases). The V gene lost 5 bases and the J gene lost 4 bases, with 11 bases spanning the gap. The CDR3 spans 13 residues. The germline V gene encodes CDR1 PRHDT and CDR2 FYEKMQ (reference sequence). CDR3 DNA sequence: TGTGCCAGCAGCACAGGTTGGGTCACTGAAGCTTTCTTT. Translated: CASSTGWVTEAFF.

The CDR3 bases are TGTGCCAGCAGGGATAGACTAGCGGGAGACTCTGGGGCCAACGTCCTGACTTTC. Translated: CASRDRLAGDSGANVLTF. This chain uses TRBV2 with TRBJ2-6; TRBD2 agrees at 12 bases. The V segment lost 6 bases and the J segment 0 bases; nucleotides outside the gene matches: 6. Germline-derived CDR1 and CDR2 are SNHLY and FYNNEI. The CDR3 sequence is 18 residues long.

The CDR3 loop reads CASSQTGAGTDTQYF. CDR3 DNA sequence: TGTGCCAGCAGTCAAACAGGGGCTGGCACAGATACGCAGTATTTT. The rearrangement links TRBV12-3 or TRBV12-4 to TRBJ2-3, with TRBD1 matching 7 bases. This CDR3 region has 15 residues. Trimming removed 5 bases from V and 1 base from J; junction bases left unmatched: 6.

V gene TRBV12-3 or TRBV12-4 combines with J gene TRBJ2-1; 9 bases agree with TRBD1. Trimming took 6 bases from V and 7 from J; bases not matched to a gene: 13. This CDR3 has 16 residues. The CDR3 DNA reads as TGTGCCAGCAGCCCCCTCGACAGGGGGGAGTTGAATGAGCAGTTCTTC. Encoded protein: CASSPLDRGELNEQFF.

The chain uses TRBV12-3 or TRBV12-4 and TRBJ1-3; D call uncertain. There are 16 residues in the CDR3. The ends were cut back, 3 bases at V and 0 bases at J, with 12 bases in the middle. In nucleotides, the CDR3 is TGTGCCAGCAGTTTTCGATGGGAGGCCTCTGGAAACACCATATATTTT. This sequence encodes CASSFRWEASGNTIYF.

CDR3 DNA sequence: TGTGCCAGCAGTGAAGAAGGGCGGTACCTTAGCAATCAGCCCCAGCATTTT. Amino acids: CASSEEGRYLSNQPQHF. The chain carries TRBV6-1 and TRBJ1-5, with unresolved D. The CDR3 is 17 residues long. The germline gives CDR1 MNHNS, CDR2 SASEGT. Trimming left V 1 base short and J 0 bases short, with 13 bases between.

In this sample, this clonotype turned up many times. CDR3 loop: CASSLNTYTDTQYF. CDR3 DNA sequence: TGTGCCAGCAGCTTAAACACCTACACAGATACGCAGTATTTT. J is TRBJ2-3 and V is TRBV7-8; no clear D gene. The CDR3 spans 14 residues. Trimming removed 2 bases from V and 2 bases from J, with 8 bases in between. Germline V lookup: CDR1 SGHVS, CDR2 FQNEAQ.

This clonotype was recorded only once. The chain has TRBV14 and TRBJ1-1; no reliable D call. The CDR3 has 17 residues. Germline CDR1 SGHDN, CDR2 FVKESK. Trimming removed 2 bases from V and 1 base from J, with 17 bases in between. CDR3 sequence: CASSQPLTRSGNTEAFF. In nucleotides, the CDR3 is TGTGCCAGCAGCCAACCCCTTACACGGTCCGGGAACACTGAAGCTTTCTTT.

This clonotype turned up a few times. The chain joins TRBV6-2 or TRBV6-3 to TRBJ1-1; TRBD1 might be the D (5 bases). From germline, CDR1 is MNHEY and CDR2 SVGEGT. Trimming took 5 bases from V and 5 from J, leaving 15 bases between them. This CDR3 is built from 14 residues. The CDR3 is CASSPLAGGTEAFF. In nucleotides, the CDR3 is TGTGCCAGCAGTCCCCTGGCGGGGGGTACTGAAGCTTTCTTT.

V is TRBV7-2 and J is TRBJ2-4; 9 bases are a match to TRBD1. The CDR3 is made up of 14 amino acids. CDR1 SGHTA and CDR2 FQGNSA come from the germline V gene. V shed 6 bases, J shed 6 bases, and the junction held 6 bases outside the gene matches. The CDR3 DNA follows: TGTGCCAGCAGTCCCGGGACAGGGAGAAACATTCAGTACTTC. It specifies CASSPGTGRNIQYF.

The chain couples TRBV27 to TRBJ2-6, with 7 bases that match TRBD2. Unmatched junction bases numbered 14, after V lost 6 bases and J lost 3 bases. CDR1 and CDR2 (germline): MNHEY, SMNVEV (reference sequence). The CDR3 has 18 residues. The DNA for the CDR3 is TGTGCCAGCAGCCCCGAAGGGGAGGGATGGGATGGGGCCAACGTCCTGACTTTC. Translation gives CASSPEGEGWDGANVLTF.